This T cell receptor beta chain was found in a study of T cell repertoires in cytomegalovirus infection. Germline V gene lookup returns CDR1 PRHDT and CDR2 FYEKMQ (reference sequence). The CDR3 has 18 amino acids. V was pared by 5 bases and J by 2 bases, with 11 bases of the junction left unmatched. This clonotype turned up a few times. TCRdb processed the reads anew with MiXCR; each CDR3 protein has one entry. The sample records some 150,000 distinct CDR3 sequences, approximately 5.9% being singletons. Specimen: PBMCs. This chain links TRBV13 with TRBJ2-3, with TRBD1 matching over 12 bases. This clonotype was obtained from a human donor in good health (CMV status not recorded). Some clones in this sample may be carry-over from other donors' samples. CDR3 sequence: CASSRTPGTGGLTDTQYF. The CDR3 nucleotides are TGTGCCAGCAGCCGCACCCCCGGGACAGGGGGCCTCACAGATACGCAGTATTTT.